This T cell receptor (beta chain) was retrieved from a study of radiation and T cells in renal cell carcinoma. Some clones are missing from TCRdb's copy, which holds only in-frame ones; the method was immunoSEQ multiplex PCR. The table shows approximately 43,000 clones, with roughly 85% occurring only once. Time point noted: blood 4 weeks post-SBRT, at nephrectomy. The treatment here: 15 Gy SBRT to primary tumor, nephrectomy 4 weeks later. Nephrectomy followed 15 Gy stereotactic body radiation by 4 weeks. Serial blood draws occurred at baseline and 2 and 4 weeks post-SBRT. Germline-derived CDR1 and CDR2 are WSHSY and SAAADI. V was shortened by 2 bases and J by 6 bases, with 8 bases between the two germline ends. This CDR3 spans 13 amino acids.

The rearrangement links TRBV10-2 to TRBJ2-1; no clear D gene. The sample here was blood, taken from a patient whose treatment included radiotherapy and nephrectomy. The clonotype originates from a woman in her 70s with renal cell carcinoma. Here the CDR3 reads CASSELTSNEQFF. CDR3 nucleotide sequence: TGCGCCAGCAGTGAGCTAACGAGCAATGAGCAGTTCTTC.